This note documents a single T cell receptor (beta chain) sequence. Its target is not known. The data belong to a study of blood T cells in healthy people across ages. Study results and caveats: It was held that diversity estimates obtained from one million T cells represented underestimates.

The CDR3 totals 12 residues. The V gene's germline CDR1 is ENHRY and CDR2 SYGVKD. V was cut by 8 bases and J by 1 base, with 9 bases left in between. Primers used in a second PCR of roughly 7 to 11 cycles were a sample-barcoded 5' primer and a J-beta primer mix. TCRdb ran MiXCR on the 5' RACE reads and lists one entry per CDR3 protein. This sample yields some 1.4 million distinct CDR3 sequences, of which roughly 40% are seen a single time; under 8% belongs to the top ten. The sequence was obtained from a young woman in good health. The chain has TRBV10-3 and TRBJ2-7; D remains unclear. Sequences were obtained from blood. In DNA, the CDR3 is TGTGCCATCGCCTACAGTTCCTACGAGCAGTACTTC. Amino acid sequence: CAIAYSSYEQYF.